The sample holds many counts of the clone carrying this TCR beta chain. Its target is not known. TCRdb reanalysed the RT-PCR reads using MiXCR and keeps one entry per CDR3 protein. The sample includes 450,000 to 600,000 distinct CDR3 sequences, roughly 7.6% of them seen just once. V was trimmed by 3 bases and J by 6 bases, leaving 6 bases between them. CDR1 and CDR2 from the germline V gene are SNHLY and FYNNEI. The CDR3 totals 12 residues. This specimen belongs to a study of response to subunit inactivated influenza vaccine. Study-level results: Researchers suggested that each seasonal influenza vaccination recruits few new T cells.

This sequence originates from a man between 50 and 75 years old who received an inactivated influenza vaccine. The V call is TRBV2, the J call TRBJ2-1; D is possibly TRBD1 (6 bases). The specimen comprised PBMCs from blood, sampled roughly 24 months after vaccination. The DNA of the CDR3 is TGTGCCAGCAGTGACAGGGGCAATGAGCAGTTCTTC. Protein sequence: CASSDRGNEQFF.